This T cell receptor (beta chain) was sequenced during a study of a mutant IDH1 vaccine in newly diagnosed glioma. The overall study: Patients' prior therapy spanned radiotherapy, temozolomide, or both; most underwent both.

Of note for this clone: Its antigen is currently unknown.

The time point is: week 23, last vaccination. The investigators gave 300 ug of mutant IDH1 20-mer peptide in each vaccine dose, together with topical imiquimod. TCRdb keeps only in-frame clones here, not all; method: immunoSEQ multiplex PCR. The table records some 80,000 clones, more than 70% of them present only once. Study-wide results and limits: Top peripheral T cell clonotype shifts appeared unrelated to pseudoprogression.

Trimming left V 2 bases short and J 3 bases short, with 8 bases between. Per the germline V gene, CDR1 is ENHRY and CDR2 is SYGVKD. This CDR3 has 14 residues. This clonotype was sampled from a woman aged 45-59 years with glioma. The material was PBMCs, obtained from a glioma patient whose treatment included an IDH1 peptide vaccine. This chain connects TRBV10-3 to TRBJ1-5; D is uncertain. CDR3 sequence reads: CAISEEGFNQPQHF. The CDR3 DNA is TGTGCCATCAGTGAGGAGGGTTTCAATCAGCCCCAGCATTTT.